This note documents a single T cell receptor (beta chain) sequence. Its target is not known. This sample is part of a study of identifying expanded T cells in peripheral blood. This CDR3 region has 15 residues. With V trimmed by 4 bases and J by 3 bases, 4 bases remained unmatched. Germline values: CDR1 SGHNT, CDR2 YYREEE (reference sequence). Points from the study as a whole: Differentially abundant clones: about 1.3 between replicates, approximately 15 at 2 to 3 weeks, 19 to 20 at four. Roughly 2-week clone count variance significantly increased as total template count grew.

Profiled with immunoSEQ multiplex PCR; TCRdb holds only in-frame clones, not every one. Here the sample spans tens of thousands of clones, roughly 84% being singletons. The sequence was obtained from a person aged 18 to 70 in good health. The sample comprised blood. The chain recombines TRBV5-4 with TRBJ2-3, with 11 bases identical to TRBD2. The CDR3 DNA reads as TGTGCCAGCAGCGCGCCTAGCGGGAGGACAGATACGCAGTATTTT. Translated, it gives CASSAPSGRTDTQYF.